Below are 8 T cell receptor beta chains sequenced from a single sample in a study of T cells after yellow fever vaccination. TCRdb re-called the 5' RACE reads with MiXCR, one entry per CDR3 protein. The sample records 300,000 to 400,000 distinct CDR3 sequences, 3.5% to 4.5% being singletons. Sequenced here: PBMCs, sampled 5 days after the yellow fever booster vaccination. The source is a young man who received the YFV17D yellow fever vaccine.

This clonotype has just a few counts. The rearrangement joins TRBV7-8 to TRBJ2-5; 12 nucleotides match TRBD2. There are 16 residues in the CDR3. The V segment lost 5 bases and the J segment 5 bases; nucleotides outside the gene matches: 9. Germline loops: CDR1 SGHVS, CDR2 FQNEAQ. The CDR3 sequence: CASSELRTSGVETQYF. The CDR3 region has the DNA TGTGCCAGCAGCGAACTGCGGACTAGCGGGGTTGAGACCCAGTACTTC.

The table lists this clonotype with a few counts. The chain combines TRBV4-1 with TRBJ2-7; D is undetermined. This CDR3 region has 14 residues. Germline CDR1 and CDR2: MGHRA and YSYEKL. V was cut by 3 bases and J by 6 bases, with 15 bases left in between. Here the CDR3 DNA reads TGCGCCAGCAGCCACACACCCGGCCGCCCCGAGCAGTACGTC. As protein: CASSHTPGRPEQYV.

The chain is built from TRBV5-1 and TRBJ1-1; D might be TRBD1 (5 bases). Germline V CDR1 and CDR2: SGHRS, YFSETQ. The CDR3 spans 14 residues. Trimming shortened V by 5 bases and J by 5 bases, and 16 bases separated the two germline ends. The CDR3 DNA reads TGCGCCAGCAGGCCCTTCGGGGAGGGGACTGAAGCTTTCTTT. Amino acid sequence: CASRPFGEGTEAFF.

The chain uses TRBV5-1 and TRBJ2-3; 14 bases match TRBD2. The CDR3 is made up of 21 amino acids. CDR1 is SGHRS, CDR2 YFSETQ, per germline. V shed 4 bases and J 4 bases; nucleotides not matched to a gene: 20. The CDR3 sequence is CASSLSPFLRLAGGRPDTQYF. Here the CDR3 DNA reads TGCGCCAGCAGCCTCTCTCCCTTCCTTCGACTAGCGGGGGGGCGTCCAGATACGCAGTATTTT.

CDR3 sequence reads: CASRKGVLETQYF. The CDR3 DNA reads TGTGCCAGCAGAAAGGGGGTTCTGGAGACCCAGTACTTC. V usage is TRBV7-8 and J usage is TRBJ2-5, with a possible D match to TRBD1 (6 bases). CDR3 length: 13 amino acids. V was trimmed by 6 bases and J by 5 bases, leaving 13 bases between them. In germline, CDR1 is SGHVS, CDR2 FQNEAQ.

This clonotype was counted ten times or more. CDR3 amino acids: CASSFQSGGALDTQYF. The DNA for the CDR3 is TGTGCCAGCAGCTTTCAGAGCGGGGGGGCCCTAGATACGCAGTATTTT. The V gene is TRBV7-2, the J gene TRBJ2-3; 10 bases agree with TRBD2. The CDR3 has 16 amino acids. J was trimmed by 5 bases and V by 3 bases; bases with no gene match: 8. Germline assignment: CDR1 SGHTA and CDR2 FQGNSA.

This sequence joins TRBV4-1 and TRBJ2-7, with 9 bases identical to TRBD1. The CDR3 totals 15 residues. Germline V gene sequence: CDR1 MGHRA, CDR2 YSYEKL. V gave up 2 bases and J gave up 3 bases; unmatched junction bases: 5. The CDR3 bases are TGCGCCAGCAGCCAACCCCGGGACAGGGTCTACGAGCAGTACTTC. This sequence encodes CASSQPRDRVYEQYF.

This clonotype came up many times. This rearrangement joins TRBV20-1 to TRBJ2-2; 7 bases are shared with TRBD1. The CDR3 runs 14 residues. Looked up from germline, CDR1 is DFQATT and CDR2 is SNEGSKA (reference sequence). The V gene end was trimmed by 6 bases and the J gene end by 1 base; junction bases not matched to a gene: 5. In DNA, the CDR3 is TGCAGTGCGCAGACAGGGCAGAACACCGGGGAGCTGTTTTTT. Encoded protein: CSAQTGQNTGELFF.